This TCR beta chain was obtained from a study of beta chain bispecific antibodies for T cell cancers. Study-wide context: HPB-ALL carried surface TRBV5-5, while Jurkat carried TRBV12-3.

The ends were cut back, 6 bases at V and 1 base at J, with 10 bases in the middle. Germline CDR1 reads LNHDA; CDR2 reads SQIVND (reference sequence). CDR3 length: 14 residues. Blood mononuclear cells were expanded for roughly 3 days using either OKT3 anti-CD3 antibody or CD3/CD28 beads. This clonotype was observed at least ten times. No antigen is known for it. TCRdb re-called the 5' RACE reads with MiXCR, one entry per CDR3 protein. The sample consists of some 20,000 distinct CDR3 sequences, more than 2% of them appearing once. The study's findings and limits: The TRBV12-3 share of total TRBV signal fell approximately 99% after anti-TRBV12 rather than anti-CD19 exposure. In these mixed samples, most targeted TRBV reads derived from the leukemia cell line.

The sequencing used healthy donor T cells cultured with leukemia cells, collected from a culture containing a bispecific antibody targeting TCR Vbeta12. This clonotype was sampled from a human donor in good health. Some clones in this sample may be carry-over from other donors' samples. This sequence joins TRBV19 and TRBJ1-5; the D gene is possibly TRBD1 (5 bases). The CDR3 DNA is TGTGCCAGTAGCATCCGGGACAGCAATCAGCCCCAGCATTTT. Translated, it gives CASSIRDSNQPQHF.